Only one count was recorded for the clone carrying this T cell receptor beta chain. The V end lost 5 bases, the J end lost 2 bases, and 10 bases lay between the germline ends. The CDR3 totals 13 residues. Looked up from germline, CDR1 is SGHRS and CDR2 is YFSETQ. The sample's time point: after dendritic cell vaccination, including at tumor progression/relapse. Isocitrate dehydrogenase mutation was absent in all glioblastoma patients. Up to 2 ug genomic DNA was used for TCRB CDR3 amplification. Primers: 60 V beta forward and 13 J beta reverse. Sequenced by immunoSEQ multiplex PCR; TCRdb stores in-frame clones only, minus some. The repertoire consists of about 110,000 clones, with 90% occurring once and the leading ten covering around 2.6%. This sample stems from a study of glioma-infiltrating T cells after dendritic cell vaccination. About the study: Samples are from glioblastoma patients in Phase I and II dendritic cell vaccine trials.

The sequence was obtained from a human donor with glioblastoma. This rearrangement joins TRBV5-1 to TRBJ1-2, with TRBD1 as a possible D gene (6 bases). This specimen consisted of blood, obtained after dendritic cell vaccination. The CDR3 sequence: CASRQGPNYGYTF. In nucleotides, the CDR3 is TGCGCCAGCAGGCAGGGGCCCAACTATGGCTACACCTTC. Filled out from reference TRBV5-1 and TRBJ1-2, the complete variable domain reads KAGVTQTPRYLIKTRGQQVTLSCSPISGHRSVSWYQQTPGQGLQFLFEYFSETQRNKGNFPGRFSGRQFSNSRSEMNVSTLELGDSALYLCASRQGPNYGYTFGSGTRLTVV.